The 27 T cell receptor beta chains reported below all come from one sample, sequenced in a study of T cell responses to AZD1222 COVID-19 vaccine. Profiling relied on immunoSEQ multiplex PCR, and the TCRdb table lists in-frame clones only, not all of them. This table holds 55,000 to 70,000 clones, 75% to 90% found once. Sequencing was performed on peripheral blood, taken 28 days after the second AZD1222 dose. The receptor source for this set is an adult who received the AZD1222 COVID-19 vaccine.

The chain links TRBV27 to TRBJ2-3, with D unresolved. Germline V gene lookup returns CDR1 MNHEY and CDR2 SMNVEV (reference sequence). Trimming left V 5 bases short and J 4 bases short, with 13 bases between. The CDR3 loop spans 14 amino acids. CDR3 nucleotide sequence: TGTGCCAGCAGTCAACAGAGAGAGGCAGATACGCAGTATTTT. Translating gives CASSQQREADTQYF.

The rearrangement uses TRBV5-1 and TRBJ2-1, with 9 bases fitting TRBD2. This CDR3 region has 17 residues. Per germline, CDR1 SGHRS and CDR2 YFSETQ. J lost 4 bases, V lost 1 base, and 9 bases had no gene match. The CDR3 reads CASSLNIPSGNYNEQFF. In DNA, the CDR3 is TGCGCCAGCAGCTTGAATATCCCTAGCGGGAATTACAATGAGCAGTTCTTC.

The chain recombines TRBV2 with TRBJ2-7; D possibly corresponds to TRBD1 (7 bases). Trimming pared 6 bases from V and 2 bases from J, leaving 11 bases between. Germline V gives CDR1 SNHLY, CDR2 FYNNEI. The CDR3 contains 13 residues. CDR3 protein: CASRRDRAYEQYF. DNA for the CDR3: TGTGCCAGCAGGCGGGACAGAGCCTACGAGCAGTACTTC.

The chain has TRBV28 and TRBJ1-1; a possible D gene is TRBD1 (5 bases). Germline assignment: CDR1 MDHEN and CDR2 SYDVKM. The CDR3 is made up of 11 amino acids. V gave up 5 bases and J gave up 10 bases, with 11 bases separating them. CDR3 in DNA: TGTGCCAGCAGTAGTCGCGGGGCAGCTTTCTTT. As protein: CASSSRGAAFF.

The chain joins TRBV7-8 to TRBJ2-1; 9 nucleotides agree with TRBD2. Germline CDR1 SGHVS, CDR2 FQNEAQ. CDR3 size: 15 residues. V was clipped by 5 bases and J by 5 bases; unmatched bases: 7. In nucleotides, the CDR3 is TGTGCCAGCAGCAAGATAGCGGGGGCTAACAATGAGCAGTTCTTC. Translation gives CASSKIAGANNEQFF.

The genes are TRBV27 and TRBJ2-3, with D unresolved. Germline V gives CDR1 MNHEY, CDR2 SMNVEV (reference sequence). V was cut by 5 bases and J by 2 bases, with 5 bases left in between. This CDR3 has 12 residues. The CDR3 reads CASSTNTDTQYF. In nucleotides, the CDR3 is TGTGCCAGCAGTACCAACACAGATACGCAGTATTTT.

This chain joins TRBV2 and TRBJ2-1; TRBD2 might be the D (6 bases). The V and J ends lost 8 bases and 8 bases respectively, with 19 bases between them. CDR1 is SNHLY, CDR2 FYNNEI, per germline. CDR3 size: 14 residues. The CDR3 reads CASVEAGRGDEQFF. In nucleotides, the CDR3 is TGTGCCAGCGTTGAGGCGGGGCGAGGGGATGAGCAGTTCTTC. Full variable domain (missing parts from reference TRBV2 and TRBJ2-1): EPEVTQTPSHQVTQMGQEVILRCVPISNHLYFYWYRQILGQKVEFLVSFYNNEISEKSEIFDDQFSVERPDGSNFTLKIRSTKLEDSAMYFCASVEAGRGDEQFFGPGTRLTVL.

DNA of the CDR3: TGTGCCAGCAGCTTGCCTAGCGGGAGCACAGATACGCAGTATTTT. Protein: CASSLPSGSTDTQYF. The V gene is TRBV5-4, the J gene TRBJ2-3; 8 bases are shared with TRBD2. This CDR3 is 15 amino acids long. V lost 1 base to trimming and J lost 0 bases; unmatched junction nucleotides: 1. CDR1 and CDR2 from the germline V gene are SGHNT and YYREEE (reference sequence). Combining the CDR3 with reference TRBV5-4 and TRBJ2-3 gives the whole variable domain ETGVTQSPTHLIKTRGQQVTLRCSSQSGHNTVSWYQQALGQGPQFIFQYYREEENGRGNFPPRFSGLQFPNYSSELNVNALELDDSALYLCASSLPSGSTDTQYFGPGTRLTVL.

The count of this clone is one. The chain couples TRBV7-9 to TRBJ1-2; TRBD1 is a possible D gene (5 bases). Germline CDR1 is SEHNR and CDR2 is FQNEAQ (reference sequence). V gave up 1 base and J gave up 0 bases, with 6 bases separating them. The CDR3 consists of 14 residues. CDR3 protein: CASSLGTTNYGYTF. The CDR3 DNA is TGTGCCAGCAGCTTAGGGACAACTAACTATGGCTACACCTTC.

J is TRBJ2-7 and V is TRBV11-2, with D perhaps assigned TRBD1 or TRBD2 (6 bases each). The CDR3 covers 14 residues. The germline V gene encodes CDR1 SGHAT and CDR2 FQNNGV. V lost 0 bases and J lost 6, with 12 bases in between. The CDR3 here is CASSLDLGGREQYF. The CDR3 DNA is TGTGCCAGCAGCTTAGATCTAGGGGGGCGCGAGCAGTACTTC.

The rearrangement uses TRBV5-6 and TRBJ2-7; 7 bases are a match to TRBD2. Germline V gene lookup returns CDR1 SGHDT and CDR2 YYEEEE. V trimming: 0 bases; J trimming: 2 bases; junction bases outside the gene matches: 5. The CDR3 has 15 amino acids. The DNA for the CDR3 is TGTGCCAGCAGCTTGGCGTCTAGCGGCCCCTACGAGCAGTACTTC. It encodes CASSLASSGPYEQYF.

V usage is TRBV6-5 and J usage is TRBJ2-6; no definite D call. CDR1 and CDR2 (germline): MNHEY, SVGAGI. This CDR3 is built from 13 residues. Trimming left V 7 bases short and J 2 bases short, with 6 bases between. The CDR3 nucleotides are TGTGCCAGCAATAGGGCTGGGGCCAACGTCCTGACTTTC. Translating gives CASNRAGANVLTF.

In this sample, this clone turned up a few times. This CDR3 is CATRRDFYEQYF. The CDR3 DNA reads as TGTGCCACACGGCGGGACTTCTACGAGCAGTACTTC. V gene TRBV6-5 combines with J gene TRBJ2-7; weak D call: TRBD2 (6 bases). From germline, CDR1 is MNHEY and CDR2 SVGAGI. The CDR3 sequence is 12 residues long. Trimming removed 10 bases from V and 3 bases from J, with 13 bases in between.

J is TRBJ2-2 and V is TRBV28; unclear D gene. V lost 5 bases and J 2 bases, leaving 6 bases between the germline ends. Germline lookup yields CDR1 MDHEN and CDR2 SYDVKM. This CDR3 comprises 13 residues. The CDR3 spells CASSETNTGELFF. The CDR3 DNA reads as TGTGCCAGCAGTGAAACAAACACCGGGGAGCTGTTTTTT.

The rearrangement joins TRBV7-8 to TRBJ2-5; TRBD1 aligns across 10 bases. Germline lookup yields CDR1 SGHVS and CDR2 FQNEAQ. V shed 5 bases and J 2 bases; nucleotides not matched to a gene: 11. The CDR3 spans 17 residues. CDR3 sequence: CASSLFPGTGDQETQYF. CDR3 nucleotides: TGTGCCAGCAGCCTTTTCCCCGGGACAGGGGATCAAGAGACCCAGTACTTC.

The chain carries TRBV28 and TRBJ2-7; the match to TRBD1 covers 7 bases. Trimming cost V 3 bases and J 4 bases; bases outside gene matches: 6. Germline loops: CDR1 MDHEN, CDR2 SYDVKM. This CDR3 region has 14 residues. In nucleotides, the CDR3 is TGTGCCAGCAGTTTGCCAGGGGGAAGGTACGAGCAGTACTTC. Translation: CASSLPGGRYEQYF.

The rearrangement uses TRBV5-5 and TRBJ1-4; 7 bases are a match to TRBD1. The V and J ends lost 4 bases and 0 bases, in that order; junction bases with no gene match: 6. The CDR3 totals 16 residues. Germline CDR1 is SGHKS and CDR2 is YYEKEE (reference sequence). CDR3 nucleotides: TGTGCCAGCAGCCTACTGGGGACAGCAACTAATGAAAAACTGTTTTTT. It specifies CASSLLGTATNEKLFF.

The V and J genes are TRBV7-2 and TRBJ2-7, with D possibly being TRBD1 or TRBD2 (5 bases each). V was pared by 5 bases and J by 0 bases, with 11 bases between. Germline-derived CDR1 and CDR2 are SGHTA and FQGNSA. The CDR3 is made up of 14 amino acids. This CDR3 is CASSRDGSSYEQYF. Here the CDR3 DNA reads TGTGCCAGCAGCAGGGACGGCTCCTCCTACGAGCAGTACTTC.

The chain employs TRBV19 and TRBJ1-2; D possibly corresponds to TRBD1 (5 bases). Trimming took 5 bases from V and 8 from J, leaving 15 bases between them. Germline V gene lookup returns CDR1 LNHDA and CDR2 SQIVND (reference sequence). The CDR3 sequence is 13 residues long. CDR3 DNA: TGTGCCAGTAGTCGACAGTCCAGTGGGGGCTACACCTTC. Its protein is CASSRQSSGGYTF.

The V call is TRBV6-4, the J call TRBJ2-5, with D possibly TRBD2 on 5 matching bases. Looked up from germline, CDR1 is MRHNA and CDR2 is SNTAGT. The CDR3 consists of 15 residues. With 0 bases removed from V and 5 bases from J, the gap between germline ends came to 13 bases. The CDR3 reads CASSDSSGVGETQYF. In DNA form, the CDR3 reads TGTGCCAGCAGTGACTCGAGCGGAGTTGGGGAGACCCAGTACTTC.

V usage is TRBV6-5 and J usage is TRBJ2-7, with 11 nucleotides matching TRBD2. The CDR3 extends over 16 amino acids. J lost 1 base, V lost 2 bases, and 4 bases had no gene match. Per germline, CDR1 MNHEY and CDR2 SVGAGI. CDR3 residues: CASSYTLAGGSYEQYF. The CDR3 DNA reads as TGTGCCAGCAGTTACACTTTAGCGGGAGGGTCCTACGAGCAGTACTTC.

The chain joins TRBV5-1 to TRBJ1-5; D gene unclear. The CDR3 has 15 amino acids. Germline CDR1 and CDR2: SGHRS and YFSETQ. Trimming removed 0 bases at V and 0 bases at J, with 7 bases between. The CDR3 loop is CASSLAEGSNQPQHF. Written as DNA, the CDR3 is TGCGCCAGCAGCTTGGCAGAAGGTAGCAATCAGCCCCAGCATTTT.

The CDR3 region is CASSPGLAVSTDTQYF. Written as DNA, the CDR3 is TGCGCCAGCAGTCCTGGACTAGCGGTGAGCACAGATACGCAGTATTTT. V gene TRBV4-3 combines with J gene TRBJ2-3; 10 bases fit TRBD2. With V trimmed by 6 bases and J by 0 bases, 6 bases remained unmatched. CDR3 length equals 16 residues. CDR1 LGHNA and CDR2 YSLEER come from the germline V gene.

This clone was seen a handful of times. The chain employs TRBV29-1 and TRBJ1-2; tentative D call: TRBD1 (5 bases). V dropped 7 bases and J dropped 2 bases, with 14 bases sitting between them. The germline V gene encodes CDR1 SQVTM and CDR2 ANQGSEA. The CDR3 runs to 13 residues. The CDR3 protein is CSGVAGSNYGYTF. For the CDR3, the DNA is TGCAGCGGAGTCGCAGGGTCAAACTATGGCTACACCTTC.

The chain has TRBV5-6 and TRBJ2-3; 10 bases map to TRBD2. Per the germline V gene, CDR1 is SGHDT and CDR2 is YYEEEE. This CDR3 region has 16 residues. J was trimmed by 3 bases and V by 4 bases; bases with no gene match: 8. In DNA, the CDR3 is TGTGCCAGCAGCCCATCTAGCGGGAGAGGGACAGATACGCAGTATTTT. Its protein product is CASSPSSGRGTDTQYF. Complete variable domain (other parts from reference TRBV5-6 and TRBJ2-3): DAGVTQSPTHLIKTRGQQVTLRCSPKSGHDTVSWYQQALGQGPQFIFQYYEEEERQRGNFPDRFSGHQFPNYSSELNVNALLLGDSALYLCASSPSSGRGTDTQYFGPGTRLTVL.

The V call is TRBV19, the J call TRBJ1-3; D may be TRBD1 (6 bases). V lost 4 bases and J lost 0, with 13 bases in between. This CDR3 region has 16 residues. Germline CDR1 is LNHDA and CDR2 is SQIVND (reference sequence). DNA for the CDR3: TGTGCCAGTAGTACTCTACAGGGATTCTCTGGAAACACCATATATTTT. It encodes CASSTLQGFSGNTIYF.

The J gene is TRBJ2-7, the V gene TRBV5-1; D tentatively fits TRBD1 or TRBD2 (5 bases each). CDR3 length equals 19 residues. CDR1 is SGHRS and CDR2 is YFSETQ in the germline V gene. Trimming took off 4 bases at V and 4 bases at J, with 30 bases between the two ends. The CDR3 is CASSQGGFSQGESRYEQYF. The DNA for the CDR3 is TGCGCCAGCAGCCAGGGTGGGTTTTCCCAGGGAGAATCGAGGTACGAGCAGTACTTC.